Each of the 16 T cell receptor beta chains below was sequenced from the same sample in a study of T cell responses to AZD1222 COVID-19 vaccine. Sequencing used immunoSEQ multiplex PCR; TCRdb keeps in-frame clones, though not all of them. The table shows some 150,000 clones, with over 75% occurring only once. The source was peripheral blood, collected 28 days after the second AZD1222 dose. The receptors stem from an adult who received the AZD1222 COVID-19 vaccine.

The chain carries TRBV18 and TRBJ2-7, with D tentatively TRBD1 or TRBD2 (5 bases each). This CDR3 has 12 residues. V was pared by 5 bases and J by 6 bases, with 11 bases between. Germline CDR1 is KGHSH and CDR2 is LQKENI. CDR3: CASSGGPVEQYF. CDR3 nucleotides: TGTGCCAGCTCAGGGGGTCCGGTCGAGCAGTACTTC.

The chain has TRBV18 and TRBJ1-5, with 8 positions matching TRBD1. The CDR3 has 17 residues. V gave up 4 bases and J gave up 4 bases; unmatched junction bases: 12. Germline CDR1 and CDR2: KGHSH and LQKENI. The CDR3 loop reads CASSLGIRTGTNQPQHF. CDR3 nucleotides: TGTGCCAGCTCACTAGGTATCCGGACAGGGACTAATCAGCCCCAGCATTTT.

In this sample, this clone turned up a few times. The chain joins TRBV4-1 to TRBJ1-1; D is unresolved. V was shortened by 4 bases and J by 0 bases, with 15 bases between the two germline ends. Germline-derived CDR1 and CDR2 are MGHRA and YSYEKL. There are 16 residues in the CDR3. The CDR3 DNA reads as TGCGCCAGCAGCCCGTCAGGACCCCTGATGAACACTGAAGCTTTCTTT. This sequence encodes CASSPSGPLMNTEAFF.

V usage is TRBV6-1 and J usage is TRBJ1-1; D gene unclear. V gave up 2 bases and J gave up 4 bases, with 8 bases separating them. This CDR3 has 13 residues. In germline, CDR1 is MNHNS, CDR2 SASEGT. The CDR3 reads CASSEQARTEAFF. CDR3 bases: TGTGCCAGCAGTGAACAGGCCCGCACTGAAGCTTTCTTT.

J is TRBJ2-1 and V is TRBV6-5; D call uncertain. The germline V and J ends were trimmed by 9 bases and 2 bases, with 11 bases remaining between them. The length of the CDR3 is 13 residues. The V gene's germline CDR1 is MNHEY and CDR2 SVGAGI. The CDR3 DNA is TGTGCCAGTTGGGTAGACCCCTACAATGAGCAGTTCTTC. This codes for CASWVDPYNEQFF.

The chain combines TRBV24-1 with TRBJ2-2; D is unclear. Germline V lookup: CDR1 KGHDR, CDR2 SFDVKD. The germline V and J ends were trimmed by 6 bases and 0 bases, with 7 bases remaining between them. The CDR3 has 14 amino acids. For the CDR3, the DNA is TGTGCCACCAGTCCCAGAACGAACACCGGGGAGCTGTTTTTT. This sequence encodes CATSPRTNTGELFF.

The chain has TRBV15 and TRBJ2-7, with TRBD1 matching 7 bases. The CDR3 has 13 amino acids. The germline gives CDR1 LNHNV, CDR2 YYDKDF (reference sequence). V shed 9 bases and J 5 bases; nucleotides not matched to a gene: 10. CDR3 in amino acids: CATRGQKSDEQYF. CDR3 bases: TGTGCCACTCGGGGACAGAAAAGTGACGAGCAGTACTTC.

The chain links TRBV4-1 to TRBJ1-4, with D hard to call. V shed 4 bases and J shed 6 bases, with 15 bases lying between them. The germline V gene has CDR1 MGHRA and CDR2 YSYEKL. The CDR3 consists of 15 residues. CDR3 bases: TGCGCCAGCAGCCCCCCCACAGCCCAAGATGAAAAACTGTTTTTT. It yields the protein CASSPPTAQDEKLFF.

J is TRBJ2-7 and V is TRBV5-1, with D possibly matching TRBD2 (6 bases). Germline V gene lookup returns CDR1 SGHRS and CDR2 YFSETQ. The CDR3 totals 14 residues. Trimming left V 2 bases short and J 2 bases short, with 11 bases between. The CDR3 sequence is CASSFTPGAYEQYF. The CDR3 DNA follows: TGCGCCAGCAGCTTTACCCCGGGGGCCTACGAGCAGTACTTC.

The chain links TRBV5-1 to TRBJ1-2; a possible D gene is TRBD1 (5 bases). The CDR3 has 15 amino acids. The germline V gene has CDR1 SGHRS and CDR2 YFSETQ. The ends were cut back, 3 bases at V and 7 bases at J, with 19 bases in the middle. The CDR3 sequence is CASSSEGTGVSGYTF. DNA of the CDR3: TGCGCCAGCAGCTCCGAAGGGACGGGCGTCTCTGGCTACACCTTC.

V and J are TRBV20-1 and TRBJ1-1; possibly TRBD1 for D (6 bases). The CDR3 has 14 residues. V lost 3 bases, J lost 0 bases, and 11 bases lay in between. Germline V lookup: CDR1 DFQATT, CDR2 SNEGSKA (reference sequence). CDR3 loop: CSASSGTMNTEAFF. The CDR3 DNA is TGCAGTGCTAGTTCTGGGACAATGAACACTGAAGCTTTCTTT.

This sequence joins TRBV7-8 and TRBJ1-5; 11 nucleotides match TRBD1. The CDR3 has 18 amino acids. Looked up from germline, CDR1 is SGHVS and CDR2 is FQNEAQ. V was clipped by 4 bases and J by 0 bases; unmatched bases: 8. The DNA for the CDR3 is TGTGCCAGCAGCTGGGGGGACAGGGGGGAAGATAGCAATCAGCCCCAGCATTTT. The encoded protein is CASSWGDRGEDSNQPQHF.

The rearrangement joins TRBV7-2 to TRBJ1-5; D not certain. V lost 5 bases and J lost 4, with 9 bases in between. This CDR3 spans 13 amino acids. Germline CDR1 SGHTA, CDR2 FQGNSA. DNA of the CDR3: TGTGCCAGCAGCCTAGTGGTTAATCAGCCCCAGCATTTT. This sequence encodes CASSLVVNQPQHF.

This chain joins TRBV19 and TRBJ1-6; a possible D gene is TRBD1 (5 bases). There are 14 residues in the CDR3. Trimming took off 3 bases at V and 7 bases at J, with 10 bases between the two ends. Germline CDR1 is LNHDA and CDR2 is SQIVND (reference sequence). CDR3 sequence (DNA): TGTGCCAGTAGTATCGACAGACCCAATTCACCCCTCCACTTT. Translating gives CASSIDRPNSPLHF.

This chain connects TRBV5-1 to TRBJ2-3; a weak D match, TRBD2 (5 bases). Per the germline V gene, CDR1 is SGHRS and CDR2 is YFSETQ. V was trimmed by 0 bases and J by 4 bases, leaving 9 bases between them. The CDR3 is made up of 14 amino acids. The CDR3 is CASSLGGSADTQYF. The CDR3, as DNA: TGCGCCAGCAGCTTGGGGGGTAGCGCAGATACGCAGTATTTT.

V and J are TRBV4-2 and TRBJ2-5; 10 bases agree with TRBD2. The CDR3 loop spans 17 amino acids. The germline V gene has CDR1 LGHNA and CDR2 YNFKEQ. V shed 1 base, J shed 0 bases, and the junction held 5 bases outside the gene matches. CDR3 region: CASSQGPSGGNQETQYF. CDR3 nucleotides: TGTGCCAGCAGCCAAGGCCCTAGCGGGGGAAACCAAGAGACCCAGTACTTC.